The clone carrying this T cell receptor (beta chain) was seen just once. This entry belongs to a study of T cell responses to AZD1222 COVID-19 vaccine. TCRdb keeps only in-frame clones here, not all; method: immunoSEQ multiplex PCR. This repertoire shows roughly 140,000 clones, about 92% found once; its top ten account for roughly 12%. V lost 4 bases and J lost 6, with 16 bases in between. Germline lookup yields CDR1 MGHRA and CDR2 YSYEKL. The CDR3 extends over 15 amino acids. This sample comprised peripheral blood, obtained after recovery from COVID-19. This sequence originates from an adult who had recovered from COVID-19. The chain has TRBV4-1 and TRBJ1-5; D is ambiguous. The CDR3 region is CASSLQVGVPQPQHF. The DNA for the CDR3 is TGCGCCAGCAGCCTGCAGGTTGGGGTTCCTCAGCCCCAGCATTTT.